The T cell receptor (beta chain) under discussion was sequenced for a study of Ad26.COV2.S vaccination and SARS-CoV-2 variants. Study overall: By the intramuscular route, Ad26.COV2.S was given once, or twice 56 days apart. The study's findings and limits: It was found that vaccine and placebo recipients had similar non-spike TCR breadth. A substantial breadth of spike-specific CD8+ and CD4+ T cell responses after vaccination has been reported.

Clones were sequenced by immunoSEQ multiplex PCR, and TCRdb holds only the in-frame ones, with some missing. Of 440,000 or so clones listed, 89% are singletons. For this clone: The antigen is undetermined.

Treatment specified: some 20 received Ad26.COV2.S at low or high dose, single or two shots; roughly five received placebo; per-sample allocation not given. Day 63 after the first injection of vaccine or placebo was the sampling time. The specimen comprised peripheral blood, sampled in a trial of Ad26.COV2.S vaccine versus placebo. This receptor was obtained from a person aged 18-65 years who received the Ad26.COV2.S COVID-19 vaccine or a placebo.

The CDR3 spells CAWSRLGFEQYF. The CDR3 DNA is TGTGCCTGGAGTCGACTTGGCTTCGAGCAGTACTTC. This chain uses TRBV30 with TRBJ2-7, with D unresolved. CDR3 size: 12 residues. Germline assignment: CDR1 GTSNPN and CDR2 SVGIG (reference sequence). Trimming removed 2 bases from V and 6 bases from J, with 11 bases in between.